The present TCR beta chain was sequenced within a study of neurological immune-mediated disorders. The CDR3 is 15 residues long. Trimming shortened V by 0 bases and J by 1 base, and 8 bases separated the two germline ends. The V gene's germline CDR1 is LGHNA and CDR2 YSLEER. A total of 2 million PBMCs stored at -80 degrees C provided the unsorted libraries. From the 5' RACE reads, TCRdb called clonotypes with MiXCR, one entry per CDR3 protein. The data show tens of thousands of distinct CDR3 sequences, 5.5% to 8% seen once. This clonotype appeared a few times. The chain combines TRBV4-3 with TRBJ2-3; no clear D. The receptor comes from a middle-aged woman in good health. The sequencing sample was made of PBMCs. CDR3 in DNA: TGCGCCAGCAGCCAAGATGCGCTGGGCACAGATACGCAGTATTTT. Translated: CASSQDALGTDTQYF.